The subject of this entry is one TCR beta chain. This may be a read error, as it is one base from a much larger clone. The CDR3 is made up of 18 amino acids. Germline V gives CDR1 SGHNT, CDR2 YYREEE (reference sequence). V dropped 2 bases and J dropped 1 base, with 19 bases sitting between them. This record belongs to a study of blood T cell repertoires in COVID-19. About the research overall: T cells, B-cell-depleted T cells, or PBMCs supplied cDNA or gDNA.

Assay used: immunoSEQ multiplex PCR; TCRdb lists only in-frame clones, some missing. The sample shows 60,000 to 85,000 clones, 80% of them seen only once. The TCR sequence derives from a human donor in a cohort sampled during active COVID-19. Specimen: peripheral blood. The V gene is TRBV5-4, the J gene TRBJ2-4, with D tentatively TRBD2 (7 bases). CDR3 residues: CASSFLGRGGSAKNIQYF. In nucleotides, the CDR3 is TGTGCCAGCAGCTTCTTAGGGAGGGGGGGGAGTGCCAAAAACATTCAGTACTTC.